The source of this T cell receptor beta chain is a study of hypomethylating agent response in myelodysplastic syndrome. Across the study: Of patients, about 75% of the 11 got azacitidine and 3 of 11 decitabine. TET2 mutation, the most common, occurred in about 50% of the 11 patients. Responders were about six patients with complete response or hematologic improvement; about five were non-responders.

In regard to this clone: Its antigen is not known.

TCRdb's table, derived via immunoSEQ multiplex PCR, lists solely in-frame clones and lacks some. The sample has about 10,000 clones; 75% to 85% are singletons. Study results and caveats: Richness, rarefaction diversity and clonality did not change significantly after hypomethylating treatment.

The V end was cut by 10 bases, the J end by 3 bases, with 10 bases between. CDR3 size: 11 residues. Germline-derived CDR1 and CDR2 are SGHRS and YFSETQ. The V call is TRBV5-1, the J call TRBJ1-1; weak D call: TRBD1 (5 bases). Specimen: bone marrow, collected before or after starting hypomethylating agent treatment for myelodysplastic syndrome (not recorded which). The clonotype comes from a human donor with myelodysplastic syndrome. The CDR3 DNA follows: TGCGCCTCGGGGGAAGACACTGAAGCTTTCTTT. This sequence encodes CASGEDTEAFF.